The sequence of this T cell receptor beta chain was determined in a study of blood T cell repertoires in COVID-19. Study-level background: T cells, B-cell-depleted T cells, or PBMCs provided the cDNA or gDNA that served as material.

The CDR3 runs to 16 residues. Germline-derived CDR1 and CDR2 are SGHVS and FNYEAQ. V lost 2 bases and J 6 bases, leaving 17 bases between the germline ends. Original analysis: Nucleated cell number was recorded as an estimate derived from reference gene primer amplification. Profiling relied on immunoSEQ multiplex PCR, and the TCRdb table lists in-frame clones only, not all of them. V and J calls and clone size follow that table, whereas D and trimming were derived from the DNA. Of 130,000 to 150,000 clones listed, 84% were seen once; the top ten hold about 5.8%. Allocation to cohorts depended on clinical history reported by the participants. In the 2 weeks before study entry, exposed participants met a COVID-19 case, which was PCR-confirmed or clinician-diagnosed.

This clonotype was obtained from a woman between 45 and 60 years old who had been exposed to COVID-19. The sample was PBMCs or T cells enriched from blood (not recorded which). V usage is TRBV7-6 and J usage is TRBJ1-5, with D possibly TRBD1 on 6 matching bases. CDR3 nucleotide sequence: TGTGCCAGCAGCTTAAGCGGGACTGAGGGGGTTCAGCCCCAGCATTTT. This translates into CASSLSGTEGVQPQHF. Complete variable domain (other parts from reference TRBV7-6 and TRBJ1-5): GAGVSQSPRYKVTKRGQDVALRCDPISGHVSLYWYRQALGQGPEFLTYFNYEAQQDKSGLPNDRFSAERPEGSISTLTIQRTEQRDSAMYRCASSLSGTEGVQPQHFGDGTRLSIL.